The 23 T cell receptor beta chains below come from one sample, sequenced in a study of beta chain features in type 1 diabetes. Isolated RNA was reverse transcribed in full, so expressed TCRB transcripts were sequenced. Method: immunoSEQ multiplex PCR; TCRdb's copy keeps in-frame clones and lacks some. The profile covers hundreds of thousands of clones, with around 15% appearing a single time and roughly 0.098% taken by the ten largest. The sequenced material came from naive CD4+ T cells from blood. Receptors originate from a man aged 18 to 30 in good health.

The chain is built from TRBV6-1 and TRBJ1-2; 10 nucleotides agree with TRBD1. The CDR3 runs to 14 residues. Germline CDR1 reads MNHNS; CDR2 reads SASEGT. Trimming removed 6 bases from V and 8 bases from J; junction bases left unmatched: 9. The CDR3: CASRAGQGVGGYTF. The DNA of the CDR3 is TGTGCCAGCAGAGCCGGACAGGGGGTTGGAGGCTACACCTTC.

V gene TRBV19 combines with J gene TRBJ2-5; the D gene could be TRBD1 or TRBD2 (5 bases each). Germline loops: CDR1 LNHDA, CDR2 SQIVND (reference sequence). Deletions cut 1 base from V and 9 bases from J, with 15 bases between. This CDR3 spans 14 amino acids. CDR3 residues: CASSIAPIPGPQYF. The CDR3 region has the DNA TGTGCCAGTAGTATAGCACCCATCCCGGGACCCCAGTACTTC.

This clone occurred a few times. This chain links TRBV28 with TRBJ2-1; D is unclear. Germline values: CDR1 MDHEN, CDR2 SYDVKM. Trimming removed 4 bases from V and 0 bases from J, with 13 bases in between. The CDR3 has 16 amino acids. The CDR3 nucleotides read TGTGCCAGCAGTTCCCGGGCCCTTGGCTCCTACAATGAGCAGTTCTTC. This codes for CASSSRALGSYNEQFF.

The V and J genes are TRBV13 and TRBJ1-6, with D perhaps TRBD1 (5 bases). The CDR3 sequence is 16 residues long. V lost 0 bases and J 6 bases, leaving 12 bases between the germline ends. CDR1 and CDR2 (germline): PRHDT, FYEKMQ (reference sequence). The CDR3 loop reads CASSLGPRQSNSPLHF. The CDR3 nucleotides are TGTGCCAGCAGCTTAGGCCCCCGACAGAGTAATTCACCCCTCCACTTT.

This rearrangement joins TRBV6-5 to TRBJ1-1; 8 bases line up with TRBD1. Trimming removed 4 bases from V and 3 bases from J; junction bases left unmatched: 10. The CDR3 totals 16 residues. Germline V CDR1 and CDR2: MNHEY, SVGAGI. The CDR3 spells CASSSGGAGEDTEAFF. Written as DNA, the CDR3 is TGTGCCAGCAGTTCAGGGGGCGCGGGCGAGGACACTGAAGCTTTCTTT.

Note on this clone: The identical CDR3 is also encoded by other nucleotide sequences in the sample. The gene calls are TRBV11-1 and TRBJ2-5; D unresolved. Trimming took 0 bases from V and 5 from J, leaving 7 bases between them. This CDR3 has 13 amino acids. The germline V gene encodes CDR1 SGHAT and CDR2 FQDESV (reference sequence). CDR3 region: CASSLALGETQYF. CDR3 nucleotide sequence: TGTGCCAGCAGCTTAGCGTTGGGGGAGACCCAGTACTTC.

A few counts support this clone. V usage is TRBV5-4 and J usage is TRBJ2-7; TRBD2 agrees at 11 bases. The CDR3 has 15 amino acids. Germline V CDR1 and CDR2: SGHNT, YYREEE (reference sequence). With V trimmed by 0 bases and J by 7 bases, 6 bases remained unmatched. CDR3 amino acids: CASSLGTSGSVEQYF. The DNA of the CDR3 is TGTGCCAGCAGCTTGGGGACTAGCGGGTCAGTGGAGCAGTACTTC.

This clone was detected a few times. This chain links TRBV25-1 with TRBJ1-2; 8 bases fit TRBD1. The CDR3 covers 16 residues. The V and J ends lost 2 bases and 5 bases, in that order; junction bases with no gene match: 10. Looked up from germline, CDR1 is MGHDK and CDR2 is SYGVNS. This CDR3 reads CASSEARGRARYGYTF. As DNA, the CDR3 is TGTGCCAGCAGTGAAGCCAGGGGGCGGGCTCGGTATGGCTACACCTTC.

This clone came up a few times. The V gene is TRBV28, the J gene TRBJ2-4; D is ambiguous. The V end lost 2 bases, the J end lost 8 bases, and 10 bases lay between the germline ends. Germline assignment: CDR1 MDHEN and CDR2 SYDVKM. This CDR3 is built from 13 residues. Written as DNA, the CDR3 is TGTGCCAGCAGTTTAGGTCGGCTGGACATTCAGTACTTC. Its translation: CASSLGRLDIQYF.

J is TRBJ1-5 and V is TRBV6-6; 10 bases fit TRBD1. Germline values: CDR1 MNHNY, CDR2 SVGAGI (reference sequence). The ends lost 6 bases at V and 9 bases at J; junction bases unmatched: 11. The CDR3 totals 15 residues. CDR3 DNA sequence: TGTGCCAGCAGCTTCAAGACAGGGGGCGGGTGGCCCCAGCATTTT. Translation gives CASSFKTGGGWPQHF.

This rearrangement joins TRBV9 to TRBJ1-1, with D unresolved. V lost 0 bases, J lost 1 base, and 7 bases lay in between. CDR3 length: 14 amino acids. CDR1 SGDLS and CDR2 YYNGEE come from the germline V gene. CDR3 nucleotides: TGTGCCAGCAGCGTAGTCCCGGCGAACACTGAAGCTTTCTTT. This sequence encodes CASSVVPANTEAFF.

The V gene is TRBV29-1, the J gene TRBJ1-1, with 7 bases matching TRBD1. V was clipped by 7 bases and J by 0 bases; unmatched bases: 5. Germline-derived CDR1 and CDR2 are SQVTM and ANQGSEA. CDR3 size: 13 residues. The chain's CDR3 is CSGVTGMNTEAFF. CDR3 DNA sequence: TGCAGCGGTGTGACAGGGATGAACACTGAAGCTTTCTTT.

The genes are TRBV7-2 and TRBJ2-7; D unclear. The CDR3 totals 12 residues. V lost 1 base to trimming and J lost 9 bases, with 10 bases between them. CDR1 and CDR2 (germline): SGHTA, FQGNSA. The CDR3 DNA is TGTGCCAGCAGCTTAGGGACCTATTGGCAGTACTTC. Translating it yields CASSLGTYWQYF. Filled out from reference TRBV7-2 and TRBJ2-7, the complete variable domain reads GAGVSQSPSNKVTEKGKDVELRCDPISGHTALYWYRQSLGQGLEFLIYFQGNSAPDKSGLPSDRFSAERTGGSVSTLTIQRTQQEDSAVYLCASSLGTYWQYFGPGTRLTVT.

The sample holds a few counts of this clone. V usage is TRBV18 and J usage is TRBJ1-2, with TRBD1 identical over 8 bases. This CDR3 contains 13 residues. Trimming at V came to 3 bases and at J to 8 bases, leaving 5 bases not matched to a gene. CDR1 and CDR2 (germline): KGHSH, LQKENI. The CDR3 bases are TGTGCCAGCTCACCTCAGGGGGCTGTCGGCTACACCTTC. It translates to CASSPQGAVGYTF.

This clone was detected only a few times. This chain links TRBV28 with TRBJ2-5; perhaps TRBD1 as D (6 bases). Trimming stripped 4 bases from V and 0 bases from J, with 15 bases between. The germline V gene encodes CDR1 MDHEN and CDR2 SYDVKM. The CDR3 extends over 16 amino acids. The CDR3 region is CASSSEDSLYQETQYF. CDR3 nucleotides: TGTGCCAGCAGTTCCGAGGACAGCTTGTACCAAGAGACCCAGTACTTC.

This clone was observed a handful of times. CDR3 nucleotides: TGCAGCGTTCCCGTTATGGGGAACTATGGCTACACCTTC. Translated: CSVPVMGNYGYTF. V is TRBV29-1 and J is TRBJ1-2; D call uncertain. This CDR3 has 13 residues. Trimming pared 5 bases from V and 2 bases from J, leaving 12 bases between. CDR1 and CDR2 (germline): SQVTM, ANQGSEA. The full variable domain, in which reference TRBV29-1 and TRBJ1-2 provide the parts outside the CDR3, is SAVISQKPSRDICQRGTSLTIQCQVDSQVTMMFWYRQQPGQSLTLIATANQGSEATYESGFVIDKFPISRPNLTFSTLTVSNMSPEDSSIYLCSVPVMGNYGYTFGSGTRLTVV.

This clone occurred a few times. This chain uses TRBV11-2 with TRBJ1-1; D might be TRBD1 (5 bases). V was shortened by 4 bases and J by 4 bases, with 10 bases between the two germline ends. The CDR3 is 13 residues long. CDR1 is SGHAT and CDR2 is FQNNGV in the germline V gene. CDR3 DNA: TGTGCCAGCAGCTCAAGACAGTTCACTGAAGCTTTCTTT. Protein product: CASSSRQFTEAFF.

There are a few counts of this clone. The CDR3 loop is CASSSLRDITYEQYF. Here the CDR3 DNA reads TGTGCCAGCAGTTCCCTTAGGGACATAACCTACGAGCAGTACTTC. This sequence joins TRBV6-6 and TRBJ2-7, with TRBD1 as a possible D gene (6 bases). Per germline, CDR1 MNHNY and CDR2 SVGAGI (reference sequence). The CDR3 spans 15 residues. Trimming stripped 4 bases from V and 2 bases from J, with 15 bases between.

V usage is TRBV14 and J usage is TRBJ2-3; 15 nucleotides line up with TRBD2. The CDR3 loop spans 19 amino acids. The germline V gene encodes CDR1 SGHDN and CDR2 FVKESK. Trimming cost V 0 bases and J 2 bases; bases outside gene matches: 6. The CDR3 sequence: CASSQDLWTSGRDTDTQYF. As DNA, the CDR3 is TGTGCCAGCAGCCAAGACCTCTGGACTAGCGGGAGGGACACAGATACGCAGTATTTT.

The chain combines TRBV23-1 with TRBJ1-2; 8 bases are a match to TRBD1. TRBV23-1 belongs to the ORF category, with a function that is uncertain. The J segment lost 8 bases and the V segment lost 0 bases, leaving 11 bases of the junction unmatched. CDR3 size: 16 residues. Here the CDR3 DNA reads TGCGCCAGCAGTCAATCCCCCCGAGACAGGGGTAACGGCTACACCTTC. Translated: CASSQSPRDRGNGYTF.

This clone has more than one count but fewer than ten. The chain employs TRBV7-2 and TRBJ1-1; D is uncertain. Germline V gene data show CDR1 as SGHTA and CDR2 as FQGNSA. The CDR3 has 15 amino acids. V was trimmed by 1 base and J by 2 bases, leaving 11 bases between them. In DNA, the CDR3 is TGTGCCAGCAGCTTAGGTGGCCGGGGAAACACTGAAGCTTTCTTT. It encodes CASSLGGRGNTEAFF. The full variable domain, completed using reference TRBV7-2 and TRBJ1-1, is GAGVSQSPSNKVTEKGKDVELRCDPISGHTALYWYRQSLGQGLEFLIYFQGNSAPDKSGLPSDRFSAERTGGSVSTLTIQRTQQEDSAVYLCASSLGGRGNTEAFFGQGTRLTVV.

This clone showed up just a few times. The J gene is TRBJ2-1, the V gene TRBV27; 8 bases align to TRBD2. Per the germline V gene, CDR1 is MNHEY and CDR2 is SMNVEV (reference sequence). The V gene end was trimmed by 7 bases and the J gene end by 6 bases; junction bases not matched to a gene: 11. The CDR3 extends over 15 amino acids. The CDR3 DNA follows: TGTGCCAGCATCCTTAGGAGCGGGAGTATCAATGAGCAGTTCTTC. Its protein is CASILRSGSINEQFF.

The rearrangement links TRBV7-9 to TRBJ2-7, with D maybe TRBD1 (6 bases). The CDR3 is 13 amino acids. From germline, CDR1 is SEHNR and CDR2 FQNEAQ (reference sequence). V was trimmed by 2 bases and J by 4 bases, leaving 9 bases between them. Here the CDR3 DNA reads TGTGCCAGCAGCTTAAAGGACAGATACGAGCAGTACTTC. Amino acids: CASSLKDRYEQYF.